This entry describes one T cell receptor beta chain. This sample stems from a study of cytomegalovirus exposure and HLA in healthy donors. In germline, CDR1 is MNHEY, CDR2 SVGAGI. There are 14 residues in the CDR3. V dropped 0 bases and J dropped 2 bases, with 7 bases sitting between them. It was with 60 Vbeta and 13 Jbeta primers that the PCR ran. As originally analysed: Tens of millions of unique TCR beta chains, roughly 11 million shared, were counted in a later analysis. TCRdb's copy holds only in-frame clones and misses some; the assay was immunoSEQ multiplex PCR. D and trimming were read from the DNA, whereas the V and J calls and clone size are those reported in that table. Of roughly 38,000 clones listed, 90% are singletons.

The clonotype comes from a woman in her late teens or twenties in good health and CMV-seronegative. The specimen was PBMCs. V and J are TRBV6-5 and TRBJ1-2; D is possibly TRBD1 (5 bases). The CDR3 loop reads CASSYSGRNYGYTF. The CDR3 coding sequence is TGTGCCAGCAGTTACTCGGGGCGCAACTATGGCTACACCTTC.